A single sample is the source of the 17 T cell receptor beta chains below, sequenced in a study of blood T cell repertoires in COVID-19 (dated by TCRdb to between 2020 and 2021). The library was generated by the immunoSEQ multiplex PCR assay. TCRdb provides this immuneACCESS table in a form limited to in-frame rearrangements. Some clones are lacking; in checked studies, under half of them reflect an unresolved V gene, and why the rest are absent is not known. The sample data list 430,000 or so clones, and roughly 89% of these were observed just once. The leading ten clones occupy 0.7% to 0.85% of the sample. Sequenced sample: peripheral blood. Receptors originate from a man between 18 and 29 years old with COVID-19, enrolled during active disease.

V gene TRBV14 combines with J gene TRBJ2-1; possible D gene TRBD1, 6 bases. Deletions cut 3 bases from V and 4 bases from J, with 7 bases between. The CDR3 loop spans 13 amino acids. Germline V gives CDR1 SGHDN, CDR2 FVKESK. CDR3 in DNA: TGTGCCAGCAGCCAGGACAGTTACAATGAGCAGTTCTTC. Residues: CASSQDSYNEQFF.

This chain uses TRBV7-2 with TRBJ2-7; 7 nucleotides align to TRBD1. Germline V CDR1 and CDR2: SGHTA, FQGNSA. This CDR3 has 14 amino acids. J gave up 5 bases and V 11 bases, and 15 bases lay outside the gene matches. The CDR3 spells CAEGTGTVSNEQYF. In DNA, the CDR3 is TGTGCCGAGGGGACCGGGACAGTCTCTAACGAGCAGTACTTC.

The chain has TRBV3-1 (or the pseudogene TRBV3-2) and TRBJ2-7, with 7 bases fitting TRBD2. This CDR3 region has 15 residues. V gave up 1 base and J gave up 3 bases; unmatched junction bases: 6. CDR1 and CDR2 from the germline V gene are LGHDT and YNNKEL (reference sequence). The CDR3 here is CASSQGPAGVYEQYF. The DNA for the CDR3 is TGTGCCAGCAGCCAAGGTCCGGCGGGAGTCTACGAGCAGTACTTC.

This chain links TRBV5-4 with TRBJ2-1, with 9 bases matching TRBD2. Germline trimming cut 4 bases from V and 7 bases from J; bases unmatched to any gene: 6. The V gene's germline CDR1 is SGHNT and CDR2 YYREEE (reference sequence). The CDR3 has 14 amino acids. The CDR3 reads CASSPGLAMNEQFF. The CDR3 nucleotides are TGTGCCAGCAGCCCGGGACTAGCAATGAATGAGCAGTTCTTC.

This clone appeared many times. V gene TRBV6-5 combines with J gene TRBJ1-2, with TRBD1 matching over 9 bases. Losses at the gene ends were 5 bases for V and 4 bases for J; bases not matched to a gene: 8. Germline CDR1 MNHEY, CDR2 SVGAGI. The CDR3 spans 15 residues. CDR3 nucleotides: TGTGCCAGCAGTAGACCGGGACAGGGCATCTATGGCTACACCTTC. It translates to CASSRPGQGIYGYTF.

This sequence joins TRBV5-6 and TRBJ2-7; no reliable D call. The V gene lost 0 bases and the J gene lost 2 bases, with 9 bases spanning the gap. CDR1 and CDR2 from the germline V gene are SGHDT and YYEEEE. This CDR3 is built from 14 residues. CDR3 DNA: TGTGCCAGCAGCTTGGGAGCCAGCGCCTACGAGCAGTACTTC. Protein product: CASSLGASAYEQYF.

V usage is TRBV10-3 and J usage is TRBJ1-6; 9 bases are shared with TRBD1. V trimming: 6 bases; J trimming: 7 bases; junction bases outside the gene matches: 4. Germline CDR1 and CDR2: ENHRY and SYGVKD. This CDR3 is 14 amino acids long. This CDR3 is CAISGTGRNSPLHF. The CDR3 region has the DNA TGTGCCATCAGCGGGACAGGGCGGAATTCACCCCTCCACTTT.

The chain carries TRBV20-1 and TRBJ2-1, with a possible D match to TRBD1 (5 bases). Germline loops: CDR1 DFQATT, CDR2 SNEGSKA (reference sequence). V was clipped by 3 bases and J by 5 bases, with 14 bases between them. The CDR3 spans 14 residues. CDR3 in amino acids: CSASIRDFNNEQFF. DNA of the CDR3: TGCAGTGCTAGTATCAGGGATTTTAACAATGAGCAGTTCTTC.

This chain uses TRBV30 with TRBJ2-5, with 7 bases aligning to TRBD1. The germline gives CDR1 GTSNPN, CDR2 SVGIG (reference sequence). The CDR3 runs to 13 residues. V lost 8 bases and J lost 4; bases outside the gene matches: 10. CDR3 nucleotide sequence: TGTGCCGGGACCCGACAGGGCAGAGAGACCCAGTACTTC. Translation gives CAGTRQGRETQYF.

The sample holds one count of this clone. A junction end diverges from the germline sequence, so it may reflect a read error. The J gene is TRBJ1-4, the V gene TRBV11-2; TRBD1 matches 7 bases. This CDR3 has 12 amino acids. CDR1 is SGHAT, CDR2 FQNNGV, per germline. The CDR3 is CASSSRTGSTSF. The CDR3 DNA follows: TGTGCCAGCAGCTCGAGGACAGGTTCGACGTCTTTT.

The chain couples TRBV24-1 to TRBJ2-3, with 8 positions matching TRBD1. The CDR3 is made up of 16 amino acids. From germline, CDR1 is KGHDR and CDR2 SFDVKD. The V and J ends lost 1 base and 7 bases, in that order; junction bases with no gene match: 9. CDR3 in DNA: TGTGCCACCAGTGATTTAGGATCAGGGACAGGATATACGCAGTATTTT. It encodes CATSDLGSGTGYTQYF.

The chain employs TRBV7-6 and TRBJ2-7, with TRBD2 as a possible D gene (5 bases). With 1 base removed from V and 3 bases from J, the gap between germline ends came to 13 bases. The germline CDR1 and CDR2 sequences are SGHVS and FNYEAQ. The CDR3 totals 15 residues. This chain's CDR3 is CASSLGFGEGYEQYF. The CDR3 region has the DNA TGTGCCAGCAGCTTAGGTTTCGGTGAGGGCTACGAGCAGTACTTC.

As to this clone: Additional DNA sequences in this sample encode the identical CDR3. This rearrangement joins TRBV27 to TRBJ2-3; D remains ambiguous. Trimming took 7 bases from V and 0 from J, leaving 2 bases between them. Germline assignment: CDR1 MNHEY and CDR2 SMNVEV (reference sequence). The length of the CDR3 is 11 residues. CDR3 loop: CASTSTDTQYF. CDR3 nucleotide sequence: TGTGCCAGCACGAGCACAGATACGCAGTATTTT.

CDR3 protein: CASSPTTGSGNEQFF. As DNA, the CDR3 is TGTGCCAGCAGTCCAACCACAGGGAGTGGCAATGAGCAGTTCTTC. The chain recombines TRBV6-5 with TRBJ2-1, with D tentatively TRBD1 (6 bases). Germline CDR1 reads MNHEY; CDR2 reads SVGAGI. The CDR3 runs 15 residues. V lost 5 bases and J 6 bases, leaving 17 bases between the germline ends.

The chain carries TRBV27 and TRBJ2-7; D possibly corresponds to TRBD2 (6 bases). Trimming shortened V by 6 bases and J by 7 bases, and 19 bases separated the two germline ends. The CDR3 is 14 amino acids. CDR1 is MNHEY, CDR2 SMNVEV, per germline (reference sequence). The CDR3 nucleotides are TGTGCCAGCAGGACGGGAGAAAGGGTTTGGGAGCAGTACTTC. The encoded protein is CASRTGERVWEQYF.

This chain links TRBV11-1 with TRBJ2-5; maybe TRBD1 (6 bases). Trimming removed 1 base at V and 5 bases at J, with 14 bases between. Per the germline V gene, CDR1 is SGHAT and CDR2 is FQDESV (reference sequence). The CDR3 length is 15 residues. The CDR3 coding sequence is TGTGCCAGCAGCTTAGTTCGGACAGCTACCGAGACCCAGTACTTC. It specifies CASSLVRTATETQYF. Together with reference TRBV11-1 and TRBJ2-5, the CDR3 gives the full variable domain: EAEVAQSPRYKITEKSQAVAFWCDPISGHATLYWYRQILGQGPELLVQFQDESVVDDSQLPKDRFSAERLKGVDSTLKIQPAELGDSAMYLCASSLVRTATETQYFGPGTRLLVL.

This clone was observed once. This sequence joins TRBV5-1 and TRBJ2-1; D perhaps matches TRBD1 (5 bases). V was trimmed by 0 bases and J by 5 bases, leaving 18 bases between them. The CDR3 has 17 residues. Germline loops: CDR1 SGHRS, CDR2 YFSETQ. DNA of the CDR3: TGCGCCAGCAGCTTGGCCAACAGCAGGGTACTTGACAATGAGCAGTTCTTC. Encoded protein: CASSLANSRVLDNEQFF.